These T cell receptor beta chains were read from a single sample in a study of T cell responses to AZD1222 COVID-19 vaccine. Sequencing was performed with immunoSEQ multiplex PCR; in TCRdb, only in-frame clones are kept and a portion is missing. The sample records 110,000 to 150,000 clones, approximately 90% being singletons. The starting material was peripheral blood, obtained 28 days after the second AZD1222 dose. The receptor source for this set is an adult who received the AZD1222 COVID-19 vaccine. Both conserved end residues are part of each CDR3. The D gene is left open where the match is weak. Part of the rows lack a size; the others show once, few, many or a class for expanded clones.

d_call: NA
j_call: TRBJ1-1
v_call: TRBV27
clone_size: NA
cdr3_nt: TGTGCCAGCAGAAGGCAGGGGAGCACTGAAGCTTTCTTT
cdr3_aa: CASRRQGSTEAFF

d_call: TRBD1
j_call: TRBJ1-2
v_call: TRBV15
clone_size: NA
cdr3_nt: TGTGCCACCAGCAGAGATCGACAGGGGGCTTACTATGGCTACACCTTC
cdr3_aa: CATSRDRQGAYYGYTF

d_call: NA
j_call: TRBJ2-5
v_call: TRBV5-1
clone_size: once
cdr3_nt: TGCGCCAGCAGCTTCGGTCATTCGGAGACCCAGTACTTC
cdr3_aa: CASSFGHSETQYF

d_call: TRBD1
j_call: TRBJ1-2
v_call: TRBV2
clone_size: NA
cdr3_nt: TGTGCCAGCAGTCGACAGGGGGGACTATATGGCTACACCTTC
cdr3_aa: CASSRQGGLYGYTF

d_call: NA
j_call: TRBJ2-5
v_call: TRBV19
clone_size: NA
cdr3_nt: TGTGCCAGTAGTTATAGGGGGGGTGGTGAGACCCAGTACTTC
cdr3_aa: CASSYRGGGETQYF

d_call: NA
j_call: TRBJ2-1
v_call: TRBV5-1
clone_size: once
cdr3_nt: TGCGCCAGCAGCTACGGACCGAACAATGAGCAGTTCTTC
cdr3_aa: CASSYGPNNEQFF

d_call: NA
j_call: TRBJ2-5
v_call: TRBV12-1
clone_size: once
cdr3_nt: TGTGCCAGCAGCTTGCTCCCTCGACATAGCGAGACCCAGTACTTC
cdr3_aa: CASSLLPRHSETQYF

d_call: NA
j_call: TRBJ1-1
v_call: TRBV7-9
clone_size: NA
cdr3_nt: TGTGCCAGCACTCGGATGGGCCGGAACACTGAAGCTTTCTTT
cdr3_aa: CASTRMGRNTEAFF

d_call: NA
j_call: TRBJ2-3
v_call: TRBV18
clone_size: NA
cdr3_nt: TGTGCCAGCTCACCTTACTCCGGGACTGCCACAGATACGCAGTATTTT
cdr3_aa: CASSPYSGTATDTQYF

d_call: TRBD1
j_call: TRBJ2-2
v_call: TRBV18
clone_size: NA
cdr3_nt: TGTGCCAGCTCACCGGACAGGGGAAATTCGAACACCGGGGAGCTGTTTTTT
cdr3_aa: CASSPDRGNSNTGELFF

d_call: TRBD1
j_call: TRBJ1-2
v_call: TRBV19
clone_size: few
cdr3_nt: TGTGCCAGTAGTGCGACAGGGGCAGAATCAAATGGCTACACCTTC
cdr3_aa: CASSATGAESNGYTF

d_call: NA
j_call: TRBJ1-4
v_call: TRBV2
clone_size: NA
cdr3_nt: TGTGCCAGCAGTGACCAGGGTACAACTAATGAAAAACTGTTTTTT
cdr3_aa: CASSDQGTTNEKLFF

d_call: NA
j_call: TRBJ1-3
v_call: TRBV6-5
clone_size: NA
cdr3_nt: TGTGCCAGCAGTTATGGACAAGTCTCTGGAAACACCATATATTTT
cdr3_aa: CASSYGQVSGNTIYF

d_call: NA
j_call: TRBJ2-7
v_call: TRBV6-4
clone_size: NA
cdr3_nt: TGTGCCAGCAGTGAAACGTACGGACGGGACTACGAGCAGTACTTC
cdr3_aa: CASSETYGRDYEQYF

d_call: NA
j_call: TRBJ1-1
v_call: TRBV7-9
clone_size: NA
cdr3_nt: TGTGCCAGCAGCTTAGTCGGGGGAATGAACACTGAAGCTTTCTTT
cdr3_aa: CASSLVGGMNTEAFF

d_call: NA
j_call: TRBJ2-1
v_call: TRBV27
clone_size: NA
cdr3_nt: TGTGCCAGTGGGCGGACGGGGCGGGCCTCCTACAATGAGCAGTTCTTC
cdr3_aa: CASGRTGRASYNEQFF

d_call: TRBD1
j_call: TRBJ1-4
v_call: TRBV7-9
clone_size: once
cdr3_nt: TGTGCCAGCAGCCTCGGACAGGGGCGAACTAATGAAAAACTGTTTTTT
cdr3_aa: CASSLGQGRTNEKLFF

d_call: NA
j_call: TRBJ1-5
v_call: TRBV12-3/TRBV12-4
clone_size: NA
cdr3_nt: TGTGCCAGCAGTTTAATAGAGGATCAGCCCCAGCATTTT
cdr3_aa: CASSLIEDQPQHF

d_call: TRBD1
j_call: TRBJ1-6
v_call: TRBV7-8
clone_size: NA
cdr3_nt: TGTGCCAGCAGCGCGACAGGGGCCGCCAATTCACCCCTCCACTTT
cdr3_aa: CASSATGAANSPLHF